This is a list of T cell receptor beta chains from one sample in a study of OX40 agonist ivuxolimab in advanced cancers. Assay used: immunoSEQ multiplex PCR; TCRdb lists only in-frame clones, some missing. The table records about 82,000 clones, roughly nine tenths of them present only once. Sequenced material: CD4+ or CD8+ T cells sorted from blood, taken in a trial of the OX40 agonist ivuxolimab. The receptor set was obtained from an adult with an advanced solid tumor such as melanoma, head and neck, liver or kidney cancer. CDR3s include the opening cysteine and the closing phenylalanine or tryptophan. D genes are given only for firm matches. Rows may omit the clone size; those that give it use once, few, many or a size class.

d_call	j_call	clone_size	v_call	cdr3_nt	cdr3_aa
TRBD1	TRBJ1-1	.	TRBV19	TGTGCCAGTAGTACCCAAGGACAGGGGAACACTGAAGCTTTCTTT	CASSTQGQGNTEAFF
.	TRBJ2-5	.	TRBV5-1	TGCGCCAGCACTTTTGGCGAGAAACAAGAGACCCAGTACTTC	CASTFGEKQETQYF
TRBD1	TRBJ1-5	once	TRBV27	TGTGCCAGCAGTTCGGGACAGGGGATATTCTCACGTCAGCCCCAGCATTTT	CASSSGQGIFSRQPQHF
TRBD1	TRBJ2-7	.	TRBV7-2	TGTGCCAGCAGCTCCGTGACAGGGTCCTACGAGCAGTACTTC	CASSSVTGSYEQYF
TRBD2	TRBJ2-1	.	TRBV18	TGTGCCAGCTCACCCACTAGCGGGAGGGCCAATGAGCAGTTCTTC	CASSPTSGRANEQFF
.	TRBJ2-7	few	TRBV10-3	TGTGCCATCAGTGGGGACGTTGACTCCTACGAGCAGTACTTC	CAISGDVDSYEQYF
.	TRBJ2-3	.	TRBV9	TGTGCCAGCAGCGTAGAGGGGGGCACAGATACGCAGTATTTT	CASSVEGGTDTQYF
TRBD2	TRBJ2-7	.	TRBV11-2	TGTGCCAGCAGCGGGACTAGCGGGAGGTCCTACGAGCAGTACTTC	CASSGTSGRSYEQYF
.	TRBJ2-7	.	TRBV11-1	TGTGCCAGCAGATACGTTTTGGGCTACGAGCAGTACTTC	CASRYVLGYEQYF
.	TRBJ2-3	.	TRBV10-1	TGCGCCAGCAGAGGGGGAGGACTAGATACGCAGTATTTT	CASRGGGLDTQYF
.	TRBJ2-5	.	TRBV7-8	TGTGCCAGCAGCCTCCTAGCGACACAAGAGACCCAGTACTTC	CASSLLATQETQYF
TRBD1	TRBJ2-7	.	TRBV2	TGTGCCAGTGGACAGGGGCCCCCACTCCACTACGAGCAGTACTTC	CASGQGPPLHYEQYF
.	TRBJ1-1	.	TRBV2	TGTGCCAGCAGTGACAGTGCGCTGAACACTGAAGCTTTCTTT	CASSDSALNTEAFF
TRBD2	TRBJ2-7	.	TRBV6-1	TGTGCCAGCAGCGAGCGGGAGGCCTCCTACGAGCAGTACTTC	CASSEREASYEQYF
.	TRBJ2-7	few	TRBV11-3	TGTGCCAGCAGAAGGGGGGTCTACGAGCAGTACTTC	CASRRGVYEQYF
.	TRBJ2-7	.	TRBV5-6	TGTGCCAGCAGCTTGTCCGGCGGACCTGCCTACGAGCAGTACTTC	CASSLSGGPAYEQYF
TRBD2	TRBJ2-3	.	TRBV5-1	TGCGCCAGCAGCACTGGACTAGCGGGACCAGATACGCAGTATTTT	CASSTGLAGPDTQYF
TRBD2	TRBJ2-7	.	TRBV5-1	TGCGCCAGCAGCTCCGTAGCGGGAGGAACCTACGAGCAGTACTTC	CASSSVAGGTYEQYF
.	TRBJ2-3	.	TRBV5-1	TGCGCCAGCATAGGAAATTCAGATACGCAGTATTTT	CASIGNSDTQYF
TRBD1	TRBJ1-1	.	TRBV28	TGTGCCAGCAGGGGACAGGGCGGGTCTGCTTTCTTT	CASRGQGGSAFF
.	TRBJ1-5	.	TRBV30	TGTGCCTGGAGTGTCCGAGGGAATCTCGCCCAGCATTTT	CAWSVRGNLAQHF
.	TRBJ2-7	.	TRBV19	TGTGCCAGTAGCGGGATTAGGGGGCAGTACTTC	CASSGIRGQYF
TRBD1	TRBJ2-2	.	TRBV4-3	TGCGCCAGCAGCCAAGAGGTTCAGGGGGCGGCCGGGGAGCTGTTTTTT	CASSQEVQGAAGELFF
.	TRBJ2-3	once	TRBV5-1	TGCGCCAGCAGGCAGATGAGAGATACGCAGTATTTT	CASRQMRDTQYF
TRBD1	TRBJ1-5	.	TRBV7-8	TGTGCCAGCAGCTTAGAACAGGGGGTAGATCAGCCCCAGCATTTT	CASSLEQGVDQPQHF
.	TRBJ2-7	.	TRBV5-1	TGCGCCAGCAGCTTGGGCGGGACTTCCTACGAGCAGTACTTC	CASSLGGTSYEQYF
.	TRBJ2-2	.	TRBV28	TGTGCCAGCAGTTTCAGGGGCAGGGGCGCCGGGGAGCTGTTTTTT	CASSFRGRGAGELFF
TRBD2	TRBJ2-1	.	TRBV5-1	TGCGCCAGCAGCTTAGGACTAGCGGGAGTCAATGAGCAGTTCTTC	CASSLGLAGVNEQFF
.	TRBJ2-5	.	TRBV6-1	TGTGCCAGCAGTGAAGGGGAGACCCAGTACTTC	CASSEGETQYF
.	TRBJ1-1	.	TRBV11-2	TGTGCCAGCAGCTTAGCCGCCGCGAACACTGAAGCTTTCTTT	CASSLAAANTEAFF
.	TRBJ1-3	.	TRBV7-6	TGTGCCAGCAGCTTAGGGGGACTGACGGGAAACACCATATATTTT	CASSLGGLTGNTIYF
TRBD2	TRBJ2-7	.	TRBV6-4	TGTGCCAGCAGTAAAGAACCGGGACTACCCTACGAGCAGTACTTC	CASSKEPGLPYEQYF
.	TRBJ2-2	few	TRBV5-1	TGCGCCAGCAGCTCAAGACTAGGAGCCGGGGAGCTGTTTTTT	CASSSRLGAGELFF
.	TRBJ2-2	few	TRBV28	TGTGCCAGCAGTTTTAGGGGGGCCGCCGGGGAGCTGTTTTTT	CASSFRGAAGELFF
.	TRBJ2-5	.	TRBV18	TGTGCCAGCTCACCACCGGGACAAGAGACCCAGTACTTC	CASSPPGQETQYF
.	TRBJ1-4	.	TRBV11-2	TGTGCCAGCAGCCGCACCTCGGGTAACTATGAAAAACTGTTTTTT	CASSRTSGNYEKLFF
.	TRBJ2-3	.	TRBV5-1	TGCGCCAGCAGCTTAGGCAGTGCCCAAGATACGCAGTATTTT	CASSLGSAQDTQYF